This T cell receptor beta chain was recovered during a study of blood T cell repertoires in COVID-19. Study background: Sites in the United States, Italy and Spain provided acute and convalescent COVID-19 samples.

The protocol was immunoSEQ multiplex PCR, while the TCRdb copy is restricted to in-frame clones and leaves out a portion. In the table there are hundreds of thousands of clones, about four fifths of which are singletons. Enrollees, about 18 to 95 years old, lived in some 24 US areas. Which cohort a participant joined came from the clinical history participants gave. This clonotype was sampled from a man aged 35 to 55 who had been exposed to COVID-19. Sequencing was done on a sample of PBMCs or T cells enriched from blood (not recorded which).

CDR3 region: CASSALVQTGELFF. CDR3 DNA: TGTGCCAGCAGCGCCCTTGTACAGACCGGGGAGCTGTTTTTT. The gene calls are TRBV2 and TRBJ2-2; no clear D gene. The germline gives CDR1 SNHLY, CDR2 FYNNEI. The CDR3 has 14 amino acids. Trimming left V 6 bases short and J 5 bases short, with 13 bases between.